Presented here are 17 T cell receptor beta chains from one specimen sequenced in a study of T cell responses to AZD1222 COVID-19 vaccine. The data were produced by immunoSEQ multiplex PCR, yet TCRdb's version contains in-frame clones alone and is incomplete. Found here are around 150,000 clones, about 90% of them singletons; the top ten hold around 5.4%. The source was peripheral blood, collected on day 0 of AZD1222 vaccination. These receptors all come from an adult in good health.

The chain carries TRBV2 and TRBJ2-5; D gene uncertain. This CDR3 has 10 residues. The ends were cut back, 8 bases at V and 4 bases at J, with 5 bases in the middle. The germline V gene encodes CDR1 SNHLY and CDR2 FYNNEI. This chain's CDR3 is CASSRETQYF. CDR3 coding DNA: TGTGCCAGCTCCAGAGAGACCCAGTACTTC.

The rearrangement joins TRBV19 to TRBJ2-7, with 7 nucleotides matching TRBD1. There are 14 residues in the CDR3. The V gene end was trimmed by 4 bases and the J gene end by 0 bases; junction bases not matched to a gene: 3. From germline, CDR1 is LNHDA and CDR2 SQIVND (reference sequence). The CDR3 DNA is TGTGCCAGTAGTACCGGGACAGACTCCTACGAGCAGTACTTC. Translated: CASSTGTDSYEQYF.

The chain links TRBV28 to TRBJ2-1, with TRBD2 identical over 11 bases. Trimming at V came to 9 bases and at J to 5 bases, leaving 3 bases not matched to a gene. The germline V gene has CDR1 MDHEN and CDR2 SYDVKM. The CDR3 is 13 amino acids. CDR3 nucleotides: TGTGCCAGTTCTAGCGGGAGGCACAATGAGCAGTTCTTC. Its translation: CASSSGRHNEQFF.

This rearrangement joins TRBV6-5 to TRBJ2-1; 11 bases are a match to TRBD2. The germline CDR1 and CDR2 sequences are MNHEY and SVGAGI. Trimming at V came to 6 bases and at J to 7 bases, leaving 5 bases not matched to a gene. The length of the CDR3 is 14 residues. The CDR3 DNA follows: TGTGCCAGCAGCCCGGGGACTAGCGGAAATGAGCAGTTCTTC. This gives the protein CASSPGTSGNEQFF.

V and J are TRBV7-2 and TRBJ1-1, with 7 bases that match TRBD1. Germline loops: CDR1 SGHTA, CDR2 FQGNSA. CDR3 size: 15 residues. Germline trimming cut 4 bases from V and 5 bases from J; bases unmatched to any gene: 10. This chain's CDR3 is CASSYRGPVRTEAFF. The CDR3 DNA reads TGTGCCAGCAGCTACAGGGGACCAGTAAGGACTGAAGCTTTCTTT.

This clone appeared a single time. The CDR3 sequence: CASSPGFSTVNTEAFF. The DNA for the CDR3 is TGTGCCAGCAGTCCAGGGTTTTCGACCGTGAACACTGAAGCTTTCTTT. The chain combines TRBV2 with TRBJ1-1; a weak D match, TRBD1 (5 bases). Germline loops: CDR1 SNHLY, CDR2 FYNNEI. V lost 5 bases, J lost 0 bases, and 16 bases lay in between. CDR3 size: 16 residues.

The chain carries TRBV7-8 and TRBJ2-7, with D perhaps TRBD1 or TRBD2 (5 bases each). The germline V and J ends were trimmed by 9 bases and 2 bases, with 17 bases remaining between them. Germline-derived CDR1 and CDR2 are SGHVS and FQNEAQ. This CDR3 has 14 residues. The CDR3 DNA sequence: TGTGCCAGTAGAGGGACCACTCGCCCCTACGAGCAGTACTTC. As protein: CASRGTTRPYEQYF. Full variable domain (rest looked up from reference TRBV7-8 and TRBJ2-7): GAGVSQSPRYKVAKRGQDVALRCDPISGHVSLFWYQQALGQGPEFLTYFQNEAQLDKSGLPSDRFFAERPEGSVSTLKIQRTQQEDSAVYLCASRGTTRPYEQYFGPGTRLTVT.

The V gene is TRBV7-3, the J gene TRBJ1-1; D is perhaps TRBD1 (5 bases). CDR3 length equals 17 residues. The V end was cut by 1 base, the J end by 0 bases, with 15 bases between. Per germline, CDR1 SGHTA and CDR2 FQGTGA. The DNA for the CDR3 is TGTGCCAGCAGCTTAAATGGGGGTTTTGGGATGAACACTGAAGCTTTCTTT. Protein sequence: CASSLNGGFGMNTEAFF.

V gene TRBV3-1 (or the pseudogene TRBV3-2) combines with J gene TRBJ2-5; 13 bases fit TRBD2. CDR3 length: 16 amino acids. Germline values: CDR1 LGHDT, CDR2 YNNKEL (reference sequence). V was pared by 4 bases and J by 5 bases, with 7 bases of the junction left unmatched. The CDR3 spells CASSRKGLAGWETQYF. In DNA form, the CDR3 reads TGTGCCAGCAGCCGAAAGGGACTAGCGGGGTGGGAGACCCAGTACTTC.

The chain recombines TRBV28 with TRBJ1-1; maybe TRBD1 (5 bases). Trimming left V 7 bases short and J 4 bases short, with 13 bases between. Germline CDR1 MDHEN, CDR2 SYDVKM. The length of the CDR3 is 13 residues. The DNA for the CDR3 is TGTGCCAGCATCATCGGGGGGAGCACTGAAGCTTTCTTT. Residues: CASIIGGSTEAFF.

The chain carries TRBV29-1 and TRBJ1-2; D is possibly TRBD1 (5 bases). Per the germline V gene, CDR1 is SQVTM and CDR2 is ANQGSEA. The CDR3 loop spans 14 amino acids. V gave up 4 bases and J gave up 0 bases, with 12 bases separating them. CDR3 in DNA: TGCAGCGTTGGGGTGGGGCTCTCTAACTATGGCTACACCTTC. It translates to CSVGVGLSNYGYTF.

V is TRBV5-8 and J is TRBJ2-5, with D tentatively TRBD1 (6 bases). The CDR3 is 18 amino acids. Trimming shortened V by 0 bases and J by 2 bases, and 20 bases separated the two germline ends. CDR1 and CDR2 (germline): SGHTS, YDEGEE. CDR3 amino acids: CASSLGTVGFEGQETQYF. In nucleotides, the CDR3 is TGTGCCAGCAGCTTGGGGACAGTAGGATTCGAGGGACAAGAGACCCAGTACTTC.

The V and J genes are TRBV12-3 or TRBV12-4 and TRBJ2-3; no firm D call. Trimming took 2 bases from V and 2 from J, leaving 2 bases between them. There are 12 residues in the CDR3. CDR3 sequence: CASSLSTDTQYF. DNA of the CDR3: TGTGCCAGCAGTTTATCCACAGATACGCAGTATTTT.

CDR3 nucleotides: TGTGCCAGCAGCTATCCGCGGGAGTACCAAGAGACCCAGTACTTC. Residues: CASSYPREYQETQYF. The chain recombines TRBV7-9 with TRBJ2-5; TRBD2 agrees at 7 bases. The CDR3 is 15 amino acids. Germline V gene sequence: CDR1 SEHNR, CDR2 FQNEAQ (reference sequence). The ends lost 4 bases at V and 0 bases at J; junction bases unmatched: 5.

The rearrangement uses TRBV7-8 and TRBJ1-5; 7 bases fit TRBD1. V was clipped by 5 bases and J by 4 bases; unmatched bases: 5. The CDR3 runs to 14 residues. Germline V gene data show CDR1 as SGHVS and CDR2 as FQNEAQ. CDR3 coding DNA: TGTGCCAGCAGCCAACCGACAGGGAATCAGCCCCAGCATTTT. This gives the protein CASSQPTGNQPQHF.

This chain connects TRBV19 to TRBJ1-1; D is possibly TRBD1 (5 bases). Germline V gene sequence: CDR1 LNHDA, CDR2 SQIVND (reference sequence). This CDR3 is built from 18 residues. Trimming removed 3 bases from V and 3 bases from J, with 23 bases in between. The CDR3 DNA follows: TGTGCCAGTAGTATTGGGACTGGGCCCAGGGTGGCGGACACTGAAGCTTTCTTT. As protein: CASSIGTGPRVADTEAFF. The variable domain in full, completed from reference TRBV19 and TRBJ1-1, reads DGGITQSPKYLFRKEGQNVTLSCEQNLNHDAMYWYRQDPGQGLRLIYYSQIVNDFQKGDIAEGYSVSREKKESFPLTVTSAQKNPTAFYLCASSIGTGPRVADTEAFFGQGTRLTVV.

This clone was detected only once. V gene TRBV11-3 combines with J gene TRBJ1-1, with D tentatively TRBD1 (5 bases). Germline loops: CDR1 SGHNT, CDR2 YENEEA. The CDR3 covers 15 residues. V was trimmed by 5 bases and J by 1 base, leaving 14 bases between them. CDR3 nucleotide sequence: TGTGCCAGCAGCCGCCTGGGGCAGCCGAACACTGAAGCTTTCTTT. Protein sequence: CASSRLGQPNTEAFF.